This section outlines one T cell receptor beta chain sequence together with its context. Its specificity is unknown. This sample includes further DNA sequences coding for the same CDR3. The data were taken from a study of shared clonotypes between healthy human individuals. About the study: Ranging from 18 to 49 in age, donors were two women and a few men.

Only Caucasian adults living in Nashville, Tennessee served as donors. Profiling relied on immunoSEQ multiplex PCR, and the TCRdb table lists in-frame clones only, not all of them. The table has under 1,900,000 clones, about 98.5% seen once. Study-wide results and limits: Estimated richness values were generally larger in naive subsets than in memory subsets. It was observed that about 5% of naive CD4 clonotypes were shared across a handful of donors.

Sample: naive CD4+ T cells sorted from blood. Subset noted: CD45RA+ positively selected. This TCR was sampled from a man younger than 45 in good health.

CDR3 amino acids: CASSYLAGPQETQYF. In DNA, the CDR3 is TGTGCCAGCAGTTATCTAGCGGGTCCCCAAGAGACCCAGTACTTC. This sequence joins TRBV6-6 and TRBJ2-5, with 8 positions matching TRBD2. V was clipped by 3 bases and J by 1 base; unmatched bases: 4. CDR3 length: 15 residues. CDR1 is MNHNY, CDR2 SVGAGI, per germline (reference sequence).